The clone carrying this T cell receptor (beta chain) showed up just a few times. Its antigen is still unknown. Germline V gene sequence: CDR1 LNHDA, CDR2 SQIVND (reference sequence). The CDR3 is 15 amino acids. Between the trimmed V and J ends, which lost 5 bases and 2 bases, there was a span of 13 bases. This record belongs to a study of response to subunit inactivated influenza vaccine. Overall study results and limits: Authors suggested that a seasonal influenza vaccination recruits few new T cells each time.

A single record per CDR3 protein comes from TCRdb applying MiXCR to the RT-PCR reads. The sample records 540,000 or so distinct CDR3 sequences, over 10% being singletons. This chain uses TRBV19 with TRBJ2-1; no clear D gene. This TCR derives from a man aged 50 to 59 who received an inactivated influenza vaccine. The source material was PBMCs from blood, sampled about 6 weeks after vaccination. The CDR3 region has the DNA TGTGCCAGTAGTCATTTACCGGTGACCTACAATGAGCAGTTCTTC. Protein sequence: CASSHLPVTYNEQFF.